Below, 20 T cell receptor beta chains from the same sample are listed, as sequenced in a study of pediatric ulcerative colitis. One to two pinch biopsies were taken from the rectum during colonoscopy. Some clones are missing from TCRdb's copy, which holds only in-frame ones; the method was immunoSEQ multiplex PCR. The table lists some 37,000 clones, roughly 72% of them singletons. Material for sequencing was gut tissue. These receptors originate from a boy aged 5-17 years with moderate ulcerative colitis.

This chain connects TRBV2 to TRBJ2-7; TRBD2 matches at 8 bases. CDR1 and CDR2 from the germline V gene are SNHLY and FYNNEI. V lost 8 bases to trimming and J lost 3 bases; unmatched junction nucleotides: 3. This CDR3 spans 12 amino acids. The CDR3 nucleotides read TGTGCCAGCCGGGGGGGGATCTACGAGCAGTACTTC. The encoded protein is CASRGGIYEQYF.

V gene TRBV5-5 combines with J gene TRBJ2-2; no clear D gene. With 4 bases removed from V and 4 bases from J, the gap between germline ends came to 8 bases. The CDR3 is 13 residues long. Germline CDR1 and CDR2: SGHKS and YYEKEE (reference sequence). CDR3 nucleotides: TGTGCCAGCAGCATTGGTATCACCGGGGAGCTGTTTTTT. Its protein product is CASSIGITGELFF. Together with reference TRBV5-5 and TRBJ2-2, the CDR3 gives the full variable domain: DAGVTQSPTHLIKTRGQQVTLRCSPISGHKSVSWYQQVLGQGPQFIFQYYEKEERGRGNFPDRFSARQFPNYSSELNVNALLLGDSALYLCASSIGITGELFFGEGSRLTVL.

This clone has a handful of counts. The V and J genes are TRBV19 and TRBJ1-2; D unresolved. Trimming pared 9 bases from V and 0 bases from J, leaving 8 bases between. This CDR3 has 12 residues. Germline CDR1 LNHDA, CDR2 SQIVND (reference sequence). Written as DNA, the CDR3 is TGTGCCAGCTCTCGGGCTAACTATGGCTACACCTTC. The encoded protein is CASSRANYGYTF.

The V call is TRBV6-6, the J call TRBJ2-4; tentatively, D is TRBD2 (5 bases). The CDR3 runs to 14 residues. Germline values: CDR1 MNHNY, CDR2 SVGAGI (reference sequence). V lost 4 bases and J 6 bases, leaving 13 bases between the germline ends. This CDR3 reads CASSLGGSGNIQYF. The DNA of the CDR3 is TGTGCCAGCAGTTTGGGCGGGTCCGGAAACATTCAGTACTTC.

The chain recombines TRBV10-3 with TRBJ2-3; TRBD2 might be the D (5 bases). V gave up 4 bases and J gave up 0 bases, with 8 bases separating them. CDR1 ENHRY and CDR2 SYGVKD come from the germline V gene. The CDR3 totals 14 residues. CDR3 DNA: TGTGCCATCAGTGTGACTACTAGCACAGATACGCAGTATTTT. This sequence encodes CAISVTTSTDTQYF.

The rearrangement uses TRBV18 and TRBJ2-1; D is tentatively TRBD1 or TRBD2 (5 bases each). V lost 3 bases, J lost 4 bases, and 19 bases lay in between. The CDR3 spans 17 residues. The germline V gene has CDR1 KGHSH and CDR2 LQKENI. CDR3 in amino acids: CASSPPGRPFVYNEQFF. The CDR3 DNA reads as TGTGCCAGCTCACCCCCGGGACGTCCGTTTGTTTACAATGAGCAGTTCTTC. Together with reference TRBV18 and TRBJ2-1, the CDR3 gives the full variable domain: NAGVMQNPRHLVRRRGQEARLRCSPMKGHSHVYWYRQLPEEGLKFMVYLQKENIIDESGMPKERFSAEFPKEGPSILRIQQVVRGDSAAYFCASSPPGRPFVYNEQFFGPGTRLTVL.

V is TRBV6-1 and J is TRBJ2-5; D ambiguous. The CDR3 runs to 12 residues. Germline CDR1 and CDR2: MNHNS and SASEGT. Trimming pared 6 bases from V and 5 bases from J, leaving 10 bases between. In DNA form, the CDR3 reads TGTGCCAGCAGGGAATTGAGGGAGACCCAGTACTTC. This encodes CASRELRETQYF.

The CDR3 region is CSARVDRVAFF. The CDR3, as DNA: TGCAGTGCTAGGGTGGACAGGGTGGCTTTCTTT. The V call is TRBV20-1, the J call TRBJ1-1; 8 positions agree with TRBD1. This CDR3 contains 11 residues. The germline V gene has CDR1 DFQATT and CDR2 SNEGSKA (reference sequence). Trimming took 3 bases from V and 11 from J; bases not matched to a gene: 5.

The chain is built from TRBV6-5 and TRBJ2-7; D is possibly TRBD1 (5 bases). V shed 6 bases and J shed 1 base, with 16 bases lying between them. The CDR3 consists of 15 residues. Per germline, CDR1 MNHEY and CDR2 SVGAGI. Written as DNA, the CDR3 is TGTGCCAGCAGCTGGACAAGGGGCGATTCCTACGAGCAGTACTTC. This codes for CASSWTRGDSYEQYF.

The chain is built from TRBV19 and TRBJ2-7; D may correspond to TRBD1 or TRBD2 (6 bases each). The CDR3 length is 15 residues. The ends were cut back, 4 bases at V and 4 bases at J, with 17 bases in the middle. The germline CDR1 and CDR2 sequences are LNHDA and SQIVND (reference sequence). The CDR3 region has the DNA TGTGCCAGTAGTACCCTACAGGGACTGGGGTACGAGCAGTACTTC. Its translation is CASSTLQGLGYEQYF.

The chain is built from TRBV6-1 and TRBJ2-7; D unresolved. Trimming shortened V by 3 bases and J by 7 bases, and 7 bases separated the two germline ends. CDR1 is MNHNS and CDR2 is SASEGT in the germline V gene. CDR3 length: 11 residues. This chain's CDR3 is CASSEEWEQYF. The CDR3 nucleotides read TGTGCCAGCAGTGAGGAGTGGGAGCAGTACTTC.

J is TRBJ1-4 and V is TRBV5-6; 12 nucleotides align to TRBD1. CDR3 length: 15 residues. V lost 4 bases, J lost 8 bases, and 6 bases stayed unmatched. Germline CDR1 and CDR2: SGHDT and YYEEEE. The CDR3 sequence is CASSAPGTGGEKLFF. CDR3 coding DNA: TGTGCCAGCAGCGCTCCCGGGACAGGGGGCGAAAAACTGTTTTTT.

The chain links TRBV7-3 to TRBJ2-5, with D possibly being TRBD2 (6 bases). Trimming shortened V by 2 bases and J by 5 bases, and 12 bases separated the two germline ends. The CDR3 is 14 amino acids. From germline, CDR1 is SGHTA and CDR2 FQGTGA. The DNA for the CDR3 is TGTGCCAGCAGCTTATCGGGGACTGGGGAGACCCAGTACTTC. It is translated as CASSLSGTGETQYF. Supplemented by reference TRBV7-3 and TRBJ2-5, the full variable domain reads GAGVSQTPSNKVTEKGKYVELRCDPISGHTALYWYRQSLGQGPEFLIYFQGTGAADDSGLPNDRFFAVRPEGSVSTLKIQRTERGDSAVYLCASSLSGTGETQYFGPGTRLLVL.

This clone rates as medium-sized. The rearrangement uses TRBV4-2 and TRBJ2-7, with 12 bases fitting TRBD2. Per germline, CDR1 LGHNA and CDR2 YNFKEQ. The CDR3 is 16 amino acids. The V and J ends lost 4 bases and 4 bases, in that order; junction bases with no gene match: 8. In DNA, the CDR3 is TGTGCCAGCAGCCGAGAACTAGCGGGAGGAGGTTACGAGCAGTACTTC. Its protein product is CASSRELAGGGYEQYF.

The chain is built from TRBV7-8 and TRBJ2-2; the D gene is possibly TRBD2 (7 bases). Germline assignment: CDR1 SGHVS and CDR2 FQNEAQ. The V and J ends lost 2 bases and 5 bases respectively, with 15 bases between them. The CDR3 sequence is 16 residues long. CDR3 sequence: CASSLLQGGWTGELFF. The CDR3 DNA follows: TGTGCCAGCAGCTTATTACAGGGAGGGTGGACCGGGGAGCTGTTTTTT.

V and J are TRBV5-1 and TRBJ2-5; 8 bases agree with TRBD2. The CDR3 sequence is 17 residues long. Germline V lookup: CDR1 SGHRS, CDR2 YFSETQ. J was trimmed by 2 bases and V by 4 bases; bases with no gene match: 13. CDR3 residues: CASSPPPGGPGQETQYF. In DNA, the CDR3 is TGCGCCAGCAGCCCGCCCCCGGGAGGGCCGGGGCAAGAGACCCAGTACTTC.

The chain is built from TRBV9 and TRBJ2-1; D is tentatively TRBD1 or TRBD2 (5 bases each). The CDR3 is 16 residues long. V lost 4 bases to trimming and J lost 2 bases, with 16 bases between them. The V gene's germline CDR1 is SGDLS and CDR2 YYNGEE. The CDR3 bases are TGTGCCAGCAGCAGGGACGAAAGCCGACCCTACAATGAGCAGTTCTTC. Its protein is CASSRDESRPYNEQFF.

The V call is TRBV5-5, the J call TRBJ1-3; D gene unclear. Trimming stripped 1 base from V and 0 bases from J, with 8 bases between. The CDR3 is 15 residues long. CDR1 and CDR2 (germline): SGHKS, YYEKEE (reference sequence). CDR3 DNA sequence: TGTGCCAGCAGCTTGAGTGTTCTCTCTGGAAACACCATATATTTT. Its translation is CASSLSVLSGNTIYF.

This chain connects TRBV28 to TRBJ1-2, with D unclear. V was pared by 3 bases and J by 2 bases, with 7 bases between. This CDR3 is built from 13 residues. Germline CDR1 reads MDHEN; CDR2 reads SYDVKM. This CDR3 reads CASSLRENYGYTF. CDR3 in DNA: TGTGCCAGCAGTTTGAGAGAGAACTATGGCTACACCTTC.

As to this clone: Relative to the germline gene, one junction end is altered; a read error may explain this. The genes are TRBV5-4 and TRBJ2-7; 10 positions agree with TRBD1. Germline V gene data show CDR1 as SGHNT and CDR2 as YYREEE (reference sequence). The CDR3 contains 15 residues. CDR3 bases: TGTGCCAGCAGGTTGGGACAGGGGAGAGCCTACGAGCAGTACTTC. Translation gives CASRLGQGRAYEQYF.